This TCR beta chain comes out of a study of OX40 agonist ivuxolimab in advanced cancers. Study at large: Ivuxolimab is a fully human IgG2 antibody that activates OX40 (CD134). Eligibility rules accepted prior anti-PD-1, anti-PD-L1 or anti-CTLA-4 therapy, and around 40% had some. Overall study findings and caveats: Some nonresponders likewise displayed low normalized T-cell clonal expansion.

Comments on this clone: Its antigen remains unidentified.

The CDR3 is 14 amino acids. CDR1 and CDR2 from the germline V gene are LGHNA and YNFKEQ. Trimming took 2 bases from V and 6 from J, leaving 11 bases between them. Method: immunoSEQ multiplex PCR; TCRdb's copy keeps in-frame clones and lacks some. This sample carries about 49,000 clones, 85% of them seen once, and the ten largest clones take around 20%. This TCR was sampled from an adult with an advanced solid tumor such as melanoma, head and neck, liver or kidney cancer. Sample: CD4+ or CD8+ T cells sorted from blood, taken in a trial of the OX40 agonist ivuxolimab. The chain recombines TRBV4-2 with TRBJ1-5; D remains ambiguous. The CDR3 DNA reads as TGTGCCAGCAGCCAACAAAATGAGGGTCAGCCCCAGCATTTT. Encoded protein: CASSQQNEGQPQHF.